These 31 T cell receptor beta chains originate from one sample sequenced in a study of breast tumors, draining lymph nodes, adjacent tissues. Axillary draining lymph nodes of breast cancer patients supplied the node samples. MiXCR, run by TCRdb on the multiplex PCR reads, gives a single entry per CDR3 protein. The sample has approximately 180,000 distinct CDR3 sequences, around 35% seen once. Sequencing was performed on axillary lymph node tissue. Source of these receptors: a female donor with breast cancer. Some clones in this sample may be carry-over from other donors' samples.

The chain combines TRBV20-1 with TRBJ2-2; 7 bases agree with TRBD2. V lost 3 bases to trimming and J lost 4 bases; unmatched junction nucleotides: 11. CDR3 length: 16 amino acids. Germline-derived CDR1 and CDR2 are DFQATT and SNEGSKA (reference sequence). DNA for the CDR3: TGCAGTGCTAGGGCTGCGGGACTATCGACCACCGGGGAGCTGTTTTTT. This gives the protein CSARAAGLSTTGELFF.

In its sample, this clonotype was seen once. Compared with germline, one end of the junction differs, possibly owing to a read error. This CDR3 reads CSGQGQETQSF. DNA for the CDR3: TGCAGTGGACAGGGACAAGAGACCCAGTCCTTC. The chain combines TRBV20-1 with TRBJ2-5; 7 positions match TRBD1. Germline V gene lookup returns CDR1 DFQATT and CDR2 SNEGSKA (reference sequence). The CDR3 loop spans 11 amino acids.

The table lists this clonotype with many counts. The V call is TRBV6-5, the J call TRBJ2-7; the match to TRBD2 covers 13 bases. The V segment lost 6 bases and the J segment 3 bases; nucleotides outside the gene matches: 5. There are 15 residues in the CDR3. The germline gives CDR1 MNHEY, CDR2 SVGAGI. CDR3 DNA: TGTGCCAGCAGGCACCGGACTAGCGGGGGCTACGAGCAGTACTTC. Its protein is CASRHRTSGGYEQYF.

This clonotype occurred many times. This rearrangement joins TRBV7-2 to TRBJ1-6; perhaps TRBD1 as D (5 bases). Trimming took 1 base from V and 8 from J, leaving 9 bases between them. CDR1 is SGHTA and CDR2 is FQGNSA in the germline V gene. This CDR3 has 14 residues. Here the CDR3 reads CASSLGQRDSPLHF. Here the CDR3 DNA reads TGTGCCAGCAGCTTAGGACAGAGGGATTCACCCCTCCACTTT.

In regard to this clonotype: The germline gene is not matched at one end of the junction; a read error may be the cause. The V call is TRBV20-1, the J call TRBJ2-6, with D tentatively TRBD2 (5 bases). This CDR3 has 13 amino acids. Germline V gene data show CDR1 as DFQATT and CDR2 as SNEGSKA (reference sequence). The CDR3 protein is CSASKSGVGTEAF. In DNA form, the CDR3 reads TGCAGTGCTAGTAAGTCCGGGGTCGGAACTGAAGCTTTC.

The chain's CDR3 is CATSGPGTEAFF. CDR3 bases: TGTGCCACCAGTGGGCCGGGGACTGAAGCTTTCTTT. J is TRBJ1-1 and V is TRBV24-1; D uncertain. Trimming shortened V by 5 bases and J by 5 bases, and 8 bases separated the two germline ends. The CDR3 is 12 amino acids. Germline V gene sequence: CDR1 KGHDR, CDR2 SFDVKD.

In its sample, this clonotype was seen many times. J is TRBJ2-1 and V is TRBV5-6; perhaps TRBD2 as D (6 bases). Germline lookup yields CDR1 SGHDT and CDR2 YYEEEE. This CDR3 has 14 residues. V was trimmed by 4 bases and J by 6 bases, leaving 14 bases between them. The chain's CDR3 is CASSPGGWGNEQFF. The CDR3 bases are TGTGCCAGCAGCCCCGGGGGATGGGGCAATGAGCAGTTCTTC. The full variable domain, in which reference TRBV5-6 and TRBJ2-1 provide the parts outside the CDR3, is DAGVTQSPTHLIKTRGQQVTLRCSPKSGHDTVSWYQQALGQGPQFIFQYYEEEERQRGNFPDRFSGHQFPNYSSELNVNALLLGDSALYLCASSPGGWGNEQFFGPGTRLTVL.

The sample holds many counts of this clonotype. The rearrangement links TRBV7-2 to TRBJ2-5; the match to TRBD1 covers 7 bases. This CDR3 is 14 amino acids long. Germline V gene lookup returns CDR1 SGHTA and CDR2 FQGNSA. J lost 6 bases, V lost 1 base, and 5 bases had no gene match. The DNA of the CDR3 is TGTGCCAGCAGCTTAGACACAGGGGTGAAGACCCAGTACTTC. It translates to CASSLDTGVKTQYF.

Points on this clonotype: This may be a read error: a much more frequent sequence differs by one nucleotide. This chain connects TRBV6-1 to TRBJ2-1; 9 bases map to TRBD2. The CDR3 runs to 16 residues. V lost 5 bases to trimming and J lost 7 bases; unmatched junction nucleotides: 12. Germline lookup yields CDR1 MNHNS and CDR2 SASEGT. The CDR3 DNA follows: TGTGCCAGCAGTCAACCCGGGGTAGCGGGGGCGAATGAGCAGTTCTTC. As protein: CASSQPGVAGANEQFF.

The chain has TRBV19 and TRBJ1-3; 8 nucleotides line up with TRBD1. This CDR3 is built from 20 residues. The germline gives CDR1 LNHDA, CDR2 SQIVND (reference sequence). The ends lost 4 bases at V and 4 bases at J; junction bases unmatched: 21. DNA of the CDR3: TGTGCCAGTAGTACCCCCCGTGAGACTCCGGGACAGGCCTCCGGAAACACCATATATTTT. This sequence encodes CASSTPRETPGQASGNTIYF.

This clonotype was counted ten times or more. At one of its ends the junction is not consistent with the germline gene, which may arise from a read error. The gene calls are TRBV6-5 and TRBJ2-5; D is uncertain. The CDR3 spans 13 residues. Germline V gene data show CDR1 as MNHEY and CDR2 as SVGAGI. This CDR3 is CASSHSVSPTQYF. The CDR3 coding sequence is TGTGCCAGCAGTCACTCGGTCAGCCCAACCCAGTACTTC.

This clonotype was found many times. The J gene is TRBJ2-7, the V gene TRBV19, with 9 bases fitting TRBD1. Germline V gene data show CDR1 as LNHDA and CDR2 as SQIVND (reference sequence). The CDR3 loop spans 14 amino acids. J gave up 3 bases and V 6 bases, and 6 bases lay outside the gene matches. This CDR3 is CASSPAGQGYEQYF. For the CDR3, the DNA is TGTGCCAGTAGCCCTGCGGGACAGGGCTACGAGCAGTACTTC.

The chain uses TRBV7-8 and TRBJ1-6; TRBD1 matches at 8 bases. Germline V lookup: CDR1 SGHVS, CDR2 FQNEAQ. The J segment lost 10 bases and the V segment lost 4 bases, leaving 9 bases of the junction unmatched. The CDR3 is made up of 15 amino acids. Here the CDR3 DNA reads TGTGCCAGCAGCTCACCGACAGGGGTAGGGTCACCCCTCCACTTT. Amino acids: CASSSPTGVGSPLHF.

This clonotype was seen at least ten times. This chain uses TRBV11-2 with TRBJ2-3; D is perhaps TRBD1 (5 bases). CDR3 length: 15 residues. V was pared by 1 base and J by 4 bases, with 12 bases between. The germline V gene encodes CDR1 SGHAT and CDR2 FQNNGV. CDR3 amino acids: CASSLGVVGADTQYF. The CDR3 DNA reads as TGTGCCAGCAGCTTAGGAGTGGTAGGGGCAGATACGCAGTATTTT.

The V and J genes are TRBV18 and TRBJ1-3; a possible D gene is TRBD1 (6 bases). V dropped 2 bases and J dropped 0 bases, with 8 bases sitting between them. The CDR3 runs to 15 residues. Germline V CDR1 and CDR2: KGHSH, LQKENI. The CDR3 nucleotides read TGTGCCAGCTCACCAGAGGGGGTCTCTGGAAACACCATATATTTT. This encodes CASSPEGVSGNTIYF.

Ten or more counts support this clonotype. The CDR3 sequence is CATSIRAVAQPQHF. The CDR3 region has the DNA TGTGCCACCAGCATTAGAGCTGTCGCTCAGCCCCAGCATTTT. The chain employs TRBV15 and TRBJ1-5; D remains unclear. V gave up 4 bases and J gave up 6 bases, with 13 bases separating them. This CDR3 comprises 14 residues. From germline, CDR1 is LNHNV and CDR2 YYDKDF (reference sequence).

In its sample, this clonotype was seen many times. This sequence joins TRBV7-2 and TRBJ2-7; 9 bases map to TRBD2. The germline CDR1 and CDR2 sequences are SGHTA and FQGNSA. V dropped 0 bases and J dropped 2; count of bases not matched to a gene: 17. The CDR3 spans 20 residues. In nucleotides, the CDR3 is TGTGCCAGCAGCTTAGCGCTAACGGGGCTAGCGGGAATGTTTCCCTACGAGCAGTACTTC. Amino acid sequence: CASSLALTGLAGMFPYEQYF.

About this clonotype itself: The junction departs from the called germline gene at one end, perhaps through a read error. The V call is TRBV6-5, the J call TRBJ2-3, with 9 positions matching TRBD2. The CDR3 extends over 16 amino acids. Germline values: CDR1 MNHEY, CDR2 SVGAGI. This CDR3 reads CASSHSGAGGTDTQYF. CDR3 DNA: TGTGCCAGCAGTCACTCTGGAGCGGGGGGCACAGATACGCAGTACTTT.

This clonotype was recorded a few times. This sequence joins TRBV7-2 and TRBJ1-4; perhaps TRBD1 as D (5 bases). There are 13 residues in the CDR3. Trimming cost V 6 bases and J 8 bases, with 13 bases left between them. Germline V gene data show CDR1 as SGHTA and CDR2 as FQGNSA. The CDR3 bases are TGTGCCAGCAGGTGGGGCAGCGAAGAAAAACTGTTTTTT. Its translation is CASRWGSEEKLFF.

The sample holds many counts of this clonotype. The V call is TRBV4-1, the J call TRBJ2-2; 11 bases map to TRBD1. The CDR3 loop spans 19 amino acids. Per the germline V gene, CDR1 is MGHRA and CDR2 is YSYEKL. V lost 2 bases to trimming and J lost 2 bases; unmatched junction nucleotides: 10. DNA of the CDR3: TGCGCCAGCAGCCAACAAGACTGGGGACAGGGGGTAAACACCGGGGAGCTGTTTTTT. Amino acids: CASSQQDWGQGVNTGELFF.

The table lists this clonotype with many counts. This chain joins TRBV5-1 and TRBJ2-1; a possible D gene is TRBD2 (8 bases). V dropped 4 bases and J dropped 3 bases, with 14 bases sitting between them. CDR3 size: 15 residues. Germline values: CDR1 SGHRS, CDR2 YFSETQ. The CDR3 sequence is CASSPGGDSYNEQFF. CDR3 DNA: TGCGCCAGCAGCCCCGGGGGGGACAGCTACAATGAGCAGTTCTTC.

This clonotype was observed many times. The chain recombines TRBV20-1 with TRBJ2-2; the D gene is possibly TRBD1 (6 bases). V lost 6 bases and J 4 bases, leaving 15 bases between the germline ends. Germline lookup yields CDR1 DFQATT and CDR2 SNEGSKA (reference sequence). The CDR3 extends over 14 amino acids. The chain's CDR3 is CSAYDRKFTGELFF. CDR3 DNA sequence: TGCAGTGCATACGACAGGAAGTTCACCGGGGAGCTGTTTTTT.

Ten or more counts support this clonotype. The chain uses TRBV11-2 and TRBJ1-2, with TRBD1 as a possible D gene (5 bases). This CDR3 contains 15 residues. Germline V gene sequence: CDR1 SGHAT, CDR2 FQNNGV. The V end was cut by 2 bases, the J end by 8 bases, with 18 bases between. CDR3 coding DNA: TGTGCCAGCAGCTTACTCGCCGGGCTGGGGGGAGGCTACACCTTC. Translating it yields CASSLLAGLGGGYTF.

This clonotype was found many times. The chain uses TRBV20-1 and TRBJ1-3; D not certain. In germline, CDR1 is DFQATT, CDR2 SNEGSKA (reference sequence). The CDR3 runs to 16 residues. Trimming left V 3 bases short and J 2 bases short, with 17 bases between. The DNA of the CDR3 is TGCAGTGCTAGGCAAAGTGGTCAGTTACCTGGAAACACCATATATTTT. It specifies CSARQSGQLPGNTIYF.

The sample holds many counts of this clonotype. The chain recombines TRBV27 with TRBJ2-5; D is perhaps TRBD2 (6 bases). V lost 2 bases, J lost 4 bases, and 11 bases lay in between. The CDR3 has 14 residues. Germline values: CDR1 MNHEY, CDR2 SMNVEV (reference sequence). CDR3 sequence: CASSLGRGVETQYF. CDR3 nucleotides: TGTGCCAGCAGTTTAGGGCGCGGGGTAGAGACCCAGTACTTC.

The J gene is TRBJ2-3, the V gene TRBV20-1; 8 bases fit TRBD2. CDR3 length: 14 amino acids. CDR1 is DFQATT, CDR2 SNEGSKA, per germline (reference sequence). In DNA form, the CDR3 reads TGCAGCCCCCGCGGAGCGGGAGTCGGTGATACGCAGTATTTT. It translates to CSPRGAGVGDTQYF.

The chain has TRBV6-1 and TRBJ2-1; D is perhaps TRBD1 or TRBD2 (5 bases each). The CDR3 has 14 residues. Trimming removed 6 bases at V and 8 bases at J, with 17 bases between. Germline-derived CDR1 and CDR2 are MNHNS and SASEGT. This CDR3 reads CASRPGTISHEQFF. CDR3 in DNA: TGTGCCAGCAGGCCCGGGACCATCTCACATGAGCAGTTCTTC.

This clonotype was seen repeatedly, ten times or more. The J gene is TRBJ2-1, the V gene TRBV11-2, with 14 positions matching TRBD2. Germline values: CDR1 SGHAT, CDR2 FQNNGV. This CDR3 spans 14 amino acids. Trimming cost V 2 bases and J 15 bases; bases outside gene matches: 6. In DNA form, the CDR3 reads TGTGCCAGCAGCTTAATTAGGACTAGCGGGAGGCGGTTCTTC. Amino acids: CASSLIRTSGRRFF.

The V gene is TRBV10-2, the J gene TRBJ1-1, with D perhaps matching TRBD1 (5 bases). The CDR3 totals 12 residues. The germline gives CDR1 WSHSY, CDR2 SAAADI. Trimming stripped 6 bases from V and 4 bases from J, with 9 bases between. CDR3 nucleotide sequence: TGCGCCAGCAGGCAGGGAAGCACTGAAGCTTTCTTT. As protein: CASRQGSTEAFF.

This clonotype was detected once. The J gene is TRBJ2-2, the V gene TRBV7-3, with D possibly called TRBD1 or TRBD2 (5 bases each). The CDR3 loop spans 13 amino acids. The germline CDR1 and CDR2 sequences are SGHTA and FQGTGA. Trimming shortened V by 3 bases and J by 6 bases, and 8 bases separated the two germline ends. Here the CDR3 DNA reads TGTGCCAGCAGCTTGGGGGATCCCGGGGAGCTGTTTTTT. Its protein is CASSLGDPGELFF.

This clonotype was seen repeatedly, ten times or more. The gene calls are TRBV5-1 and TRBJ2-7, with 7 bases that match TRBD1. This CDR3 has 15 residues. Germline-derived CDR1 and CDR2 are SGHRS and YFSETQ. J gave up 9 bases and V 1 base, and 13 bases lay outside the gene matches. This CDR3 is CASSLQQGPANAQYF. CDR3 sequence (DNA): TGCGCCAGCAGCTTGCAACAGGGGCCTGCTAACGCGCAGTACTTC.